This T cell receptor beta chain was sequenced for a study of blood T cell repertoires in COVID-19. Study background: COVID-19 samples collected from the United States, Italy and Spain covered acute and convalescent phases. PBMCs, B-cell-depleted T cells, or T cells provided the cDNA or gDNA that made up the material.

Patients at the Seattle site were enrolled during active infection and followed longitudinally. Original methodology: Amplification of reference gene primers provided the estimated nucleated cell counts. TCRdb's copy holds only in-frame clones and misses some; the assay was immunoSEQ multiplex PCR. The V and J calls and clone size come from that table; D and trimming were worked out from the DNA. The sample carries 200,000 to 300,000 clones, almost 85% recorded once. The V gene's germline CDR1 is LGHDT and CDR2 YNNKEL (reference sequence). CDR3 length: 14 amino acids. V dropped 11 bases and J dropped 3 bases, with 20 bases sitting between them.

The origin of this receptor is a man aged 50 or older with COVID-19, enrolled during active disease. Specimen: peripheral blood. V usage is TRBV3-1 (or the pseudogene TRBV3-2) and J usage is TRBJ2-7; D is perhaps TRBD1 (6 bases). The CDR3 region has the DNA TGTGCCCCCCTTCCAGGGGCCGGATGCTACGAGCAGTACTTC. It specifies CAPLPGAGCYEQYF.